Listed below are T cell receptor beta chains from one sample, sequenced in a study of T cell repertoires in cytomegalovirus infection. From the reads, TCRdb called clonotypes with MiXCR, one entry per CDR3 protein. Of more than 400,000 distinct CDR3 sequences listed, about 30% are singletons. Sequenced sample: PBMCs. Receptors originate from a human donor in good health (CMV status not recorded). Some clones in this sample may be carry-over from other donors' samples. The CDR3 runs from the conserved cysteine through the conserved F or W. D genes are given only for firm matches. Size is stated for part of the rows, as once, few or many counts, or as a class when the clone is expanded.

DNA: TGTGCCAGCTCGGTACAACGACAGACAGGCCTTGGGGAGACCCAGTACTTC
CDR3: CASSVQRQTGLGETQYF
length: 17
J: TRBJ2-5
size: few
V: TRBV18
D: -

DNA: TGTGCCAGCAGTCCCGGTATGGTGGTGGGGAACGAGCAGTACTTC
CDR3: CASSPGMVVGNEQYF
length: 15
J: TRBJ2-7
size: many
V: TRBV7-2
D: -

DNA: TGTGCCAGCAGCGTGCGACCCGGGGGAGAGACCCAGTACTTC
CDR3: CASSVRPGGETQYF
length: 14
J: TRBJ2-5
size: few
V: TRBV9
D: -

DNA: TGTGCCAGCAGCGGAGGGGAATCCTACGAGCAGTACTTC
CDR3: CASSGGESYEQYF
length: 13
J: TRBJ2-7
size: -
V: TRBV2
D: -

DNA: TGTGCCAGCAGTTTAATGGTTAGCAATCAGCCCCAGCATTTT
CDR3: CASSLMVSNQPQHF
length: 14
J: TRBJ1-5
size: -
V: TRBV28
D: -

DNA: TGTGCCAGCAGTCTCGCGGGACAGTACTACGAGCAGTACTTC
CDR3: CASSLAGQYYEQYF
length: 14
J: TRBJ2-7
size: few
V: TRBV7-4
D: -

DNA: TGTGCCAGCAGCCAGGGGACCGGGACTACGACAGATACGCAGTATTTT
CDR3: CASSQGTGTTTDTQYF
length: 16
J: TRBJ2-3
size: -
V: TRBV3-1
D: TRBD2

DNA: TGCAGTGCTAGACCTTCCATCGGGGCGCGCACAGATACGCAGTATTTT
CDR3: CSARPSIGARTDTQYF
length: 16
J: TRBJ2-3
size: once
V: TRBV20-1
D: -

DNA: TGTGCCAGCAGCCAGACTACCCACAATGAGCAGTTCTTC
CDR3: CASSQTTHNEQFF
length: 13
J: TRBJ2-1
size: few
V: TRBV7-3
D: -

DNA: TGTGCCACCAGTGATCCAACCCGGCAGGGGGCTAGCAATGAGCAGTTCTTC
CDR3: CATSDPTRQGASNEQFF
length: 17
J: TRBJ2-1
size: once
V: TRBV24-1
D: TRBD1

DNA: TGCGCCAGCAGCCAAGGGGTCGCCGCTTACCAAGAGACCCAGTACTTC
CDR3: CASSQGVAAYQETQYF
length: 16
J: TRBJ2-5
size: -
V: TRBV4-3
D: -

DNA: TGTGCCAGCAGTCCGCACCCAAAGAAAGCTTTCTTT
CDR3: CASSPHPKKAFF
length: 12
J: TRBJ1-1
size: many
V: TRBV6-5
D: -

DNA: TGTGCCAGCAGCCAAGCTAGGGGTAGCGGGAGGCCGGCCTACAATGAGCAGTTCTTC
CDR3: CASSQARGSGRPAYNEQFF
length: 19
J: TRBJ2-1
size: few
V: TRBV3-1
D: TRBD2

DNA: TGTGCCAGTGCGGAAGGGATGGGACCTTTCTACGAGCAGTACTTC
CDR3: CASAEGMGPFYEQYF
length: 15
J: TRBJ2-7
size: few
V: TRBV19
D: -

DNA: TGTGCCAGCAGGCAACAGGGGTTTACCGGGGAGCTGTTTTTT
CDR3: CASRQQGFTGELFF
length: 14
J: TRBJ2-2
size: -
V: TRBV6-1
D: TRBD1

DNA: TGTGCCAGCAGTTACTCGAAAGGGAAAGACTCCTACGAGCAGTACTTC
CDR3: CASSYSKGKDSYEQYF
length: 16
J: TRBJ2-7
size: few
V: TRBV6-5
D: -

DNA: TGCAGTGCTAGAGAGACTAGCGGGACCTACTACAATGAGCAGTTCTTC
CDR3: CSARETSGTYYNEQFF
length: 16
J: TRBJ2-1
size: few
V: TRBV20-1
D: TRBD2